The 4 T cell receptor beta chains presented below share a single source sample, sequenced in a study of regulatory T cells in long-lasting Graves disease. This sample's time point: newly diagnosed GD, antithyroid drugs for less than 3 months. The TCR library was prepared using RNA isolated from PBMCs. Investigators prepared the TCR beta libraries by applying iRepertoire HTBI primers and Arm-PCR of CDR3 regions. MiXCR was run by TCRdb on the multiplex PCR reads, yielding one entry per CDR3 protein. This table holds a few hundred thousand distinct CDR3 sequences, around 18% found once. These data were also filed under a second study, of T cells in Graves' hyperthyroidism and ophthalmopathy.

Sequenced here: peripheral blood mononuclear cells (PBMCs), sampled at new diagnosis, from a patient treated with antithyroid drugs. The receptors derive from a woman in her 30s with Graves disease.

This clonotype was detected many times. The chain is built from TRBV20-1 and TRBJ2-3, with 11 nucleotides matching TRBD2. V trimming: 0 bases; J trimming: 4 bases; junction bases outside the gene matches: 12. The CDR3 has 18 residues. Germline loops: CDR1 DFQATT, CDR2 SNEGSKA (reference sequence). The CDR3 loop reads CSARDQEGVAGGPDTQYF. The CDR3 DNA follows: TGCAGTGCTAGAGATCAGGAGGGAGTAGCGGGGGGGCCAGATACGCAGTATTTT.

This clonotype was counted many times. This chain uses TRBV20-1 with TRBJ2-1; possible D gene TRBD1, 6 bases. Between the trimmed V and J ends, which lost 0 bases and 0 bases, there was a span of 18 bases. This CDR3 spans 18 amino acids. CDR1 and CDR2 (germline): DFQATT, SNEGSKA (reference sequence). The CDR3 protein is CSARDHIGQGSSYNEQFF. In nucleotides, the CDR3 is TGCAGTGCTAGAGACCATATTGGTCAGGGGAGCTCCTACAATGAGCAGTTCTTC.

Details on this clonotype: A much larger clone sits a single nucleotide away, making a read error possible. The V call is TRBV7-2, the J call TRBJ1-2; 10 bases agree with TRBD1. The CDR3 spans 14 residues. CDR1 SGHTA and CDR2 FQGNSA come from the germline V gene. DNA of the CDR3: TGTGCCAGCAGCTCCGGGACAGGGGAGCATGGCCACACCTTC. It codes for CASSSGTGEHGHTF.

The CDR3 DNA sequence: TGTGCCAGCAGCTTACCGGGGGGGGGGCGAAACATTCAGTACTTC. Amino acids: CASSLPGGGRNIQYF. The genes are TRBV5-4 and TRBJ2-4, with 8 bases aligning to TRBD2. There are 15 residues in the CDR3. The J segment lost 6 bases and the V segment lost 2 bases, leaving 7 bases of the junction unmatched. The germline V gene has CDR1 SGHNT and CDR2 YYREEE (reference sequence).